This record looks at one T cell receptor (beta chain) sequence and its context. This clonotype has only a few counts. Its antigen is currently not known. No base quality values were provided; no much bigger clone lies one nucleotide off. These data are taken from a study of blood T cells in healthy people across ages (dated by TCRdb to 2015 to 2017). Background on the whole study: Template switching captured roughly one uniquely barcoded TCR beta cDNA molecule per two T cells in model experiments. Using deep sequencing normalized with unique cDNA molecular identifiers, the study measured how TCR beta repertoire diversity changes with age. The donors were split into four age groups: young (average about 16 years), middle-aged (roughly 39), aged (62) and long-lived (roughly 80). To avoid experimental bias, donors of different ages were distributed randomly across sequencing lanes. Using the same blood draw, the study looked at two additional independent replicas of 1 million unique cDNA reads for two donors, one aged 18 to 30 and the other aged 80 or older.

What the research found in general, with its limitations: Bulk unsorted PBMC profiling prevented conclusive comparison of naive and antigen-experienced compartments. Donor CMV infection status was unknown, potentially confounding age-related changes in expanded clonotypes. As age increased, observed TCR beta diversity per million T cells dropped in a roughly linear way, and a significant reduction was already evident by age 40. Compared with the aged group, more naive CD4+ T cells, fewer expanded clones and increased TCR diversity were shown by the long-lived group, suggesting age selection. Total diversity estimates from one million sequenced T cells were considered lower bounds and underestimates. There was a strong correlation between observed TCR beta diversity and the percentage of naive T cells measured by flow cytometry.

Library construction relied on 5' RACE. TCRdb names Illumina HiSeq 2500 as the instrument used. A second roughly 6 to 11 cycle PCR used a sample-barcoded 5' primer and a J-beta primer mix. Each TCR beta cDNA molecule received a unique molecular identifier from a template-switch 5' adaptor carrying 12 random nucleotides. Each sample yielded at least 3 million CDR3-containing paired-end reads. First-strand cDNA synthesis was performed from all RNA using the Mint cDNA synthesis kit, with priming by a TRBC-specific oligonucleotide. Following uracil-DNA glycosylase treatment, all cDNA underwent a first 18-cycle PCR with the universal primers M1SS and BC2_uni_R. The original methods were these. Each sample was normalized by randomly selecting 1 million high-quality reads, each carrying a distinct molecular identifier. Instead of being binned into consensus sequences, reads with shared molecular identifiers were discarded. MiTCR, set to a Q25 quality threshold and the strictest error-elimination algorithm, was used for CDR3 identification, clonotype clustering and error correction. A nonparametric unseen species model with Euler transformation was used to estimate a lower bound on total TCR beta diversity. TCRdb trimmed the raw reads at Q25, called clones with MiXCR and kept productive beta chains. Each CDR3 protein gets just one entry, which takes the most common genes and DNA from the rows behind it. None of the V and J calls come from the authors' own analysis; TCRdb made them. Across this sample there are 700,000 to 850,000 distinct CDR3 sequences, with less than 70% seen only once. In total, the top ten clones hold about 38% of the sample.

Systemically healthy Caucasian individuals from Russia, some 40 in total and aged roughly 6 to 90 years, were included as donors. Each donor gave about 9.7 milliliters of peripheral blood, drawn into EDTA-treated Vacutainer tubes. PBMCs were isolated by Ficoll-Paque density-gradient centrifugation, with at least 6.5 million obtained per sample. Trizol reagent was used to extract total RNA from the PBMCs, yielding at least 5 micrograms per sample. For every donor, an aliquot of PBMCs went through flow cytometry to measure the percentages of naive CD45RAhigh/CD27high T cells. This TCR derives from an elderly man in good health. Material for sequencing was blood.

The nucleotide sequence reads as follows: TGTGCCAGCCCCGGGAAGGGGGCGGAGCACAGATACGCGTATTTT. This encodes CASPGKGAEHRYAYF. Recombination joined TRBV15 with TRBJ2-3; 7 bases in the junction line up with TRBD1. From cysteine to phenylalanine, the CDR3 is 15 amino acids long. Solely the CDR3 DNA is kept, with 45 bases framed from the first base. V is trimmed back by 10 bases and J by 14 bases, and the junction contains 24 bases that no gene match accounts for. In the germline V gene (reference sequence), CDR1 corresponds to LNHNV and CDR2 to YYDKDF. With the portions outside the CDR3 filled from the reference TRBV15 and TRBJ2-3 genes, the complete variable region becomes DAMVIQNPRYQVTQFGKPVTLSCSQTLNHNVMYWYQQKSSQAPKLLFHYYDKDFNNEADTPDNFQSRRPNTSFCFLDIRSPGLGDTAMYLCASPGKGAEHRYAYFGPGTRLTVL.